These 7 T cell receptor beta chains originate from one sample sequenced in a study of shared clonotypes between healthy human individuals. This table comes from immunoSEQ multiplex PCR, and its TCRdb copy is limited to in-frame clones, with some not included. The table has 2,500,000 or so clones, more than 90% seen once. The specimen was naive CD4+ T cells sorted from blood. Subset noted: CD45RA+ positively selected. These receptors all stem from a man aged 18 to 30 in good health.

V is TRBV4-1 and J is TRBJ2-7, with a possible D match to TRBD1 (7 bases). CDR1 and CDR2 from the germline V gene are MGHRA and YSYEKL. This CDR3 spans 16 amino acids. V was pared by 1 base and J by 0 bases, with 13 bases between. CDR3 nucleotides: TGCGCCAGCAGCCAAGGGGCGGGACAGAACTCCTACGAGCAGTACTTC. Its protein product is CASSQGAGQNSYEQYF.

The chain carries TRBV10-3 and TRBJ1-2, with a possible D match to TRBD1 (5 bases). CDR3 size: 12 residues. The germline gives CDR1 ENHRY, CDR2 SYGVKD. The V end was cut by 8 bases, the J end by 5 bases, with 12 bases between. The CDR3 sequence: CAIGAVQYGYTF. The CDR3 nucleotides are TGTGCCATCGGGGCCGTCCAATATGGCTACACCTTC.

The CDR3 here is CASSLKREGEQFF. The CDR3 DNA follows: TGTGCCAGCAGCTTAAAGCGGGAAGGGGAGCAGTTCTTC. V is TRBV11-2 and J is TRBJ2-1; 7 bases fit TRBD2. The V gene's germline CDR1 is SGHAT and CDR2 FQNNGV. The ends lost 2 bases at V and 10 bases at J; junction bases unmatched: 5. This CDR3 spans 13 amino acids.

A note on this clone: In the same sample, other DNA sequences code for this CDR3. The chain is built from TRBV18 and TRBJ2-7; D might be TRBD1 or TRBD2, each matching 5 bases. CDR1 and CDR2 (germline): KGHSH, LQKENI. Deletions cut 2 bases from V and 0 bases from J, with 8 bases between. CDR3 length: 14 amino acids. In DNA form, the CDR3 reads TGTGCCAGCTCACCAGGGACGGGCTCCTACGAGCAGTACTTC. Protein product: CASSPGTGSYEQYF.

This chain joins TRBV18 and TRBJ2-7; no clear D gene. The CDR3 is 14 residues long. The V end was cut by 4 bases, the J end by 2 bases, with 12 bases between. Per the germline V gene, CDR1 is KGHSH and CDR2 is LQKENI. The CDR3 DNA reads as TGTGCCAGCTCACTATCGGACGGGCCCTACGAGCAGTACTTC. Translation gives CASSLSDGPYEQYF. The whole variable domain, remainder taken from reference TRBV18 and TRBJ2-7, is NAGVMQNPRHLVRRRGQEARLRCSPMKGHSHVYWYRQLPEEGLKFMVYLQKENIIDESGMPKERFSAEFPKEGPSILRIQQVVRGDSAAYFCASSLSDGPYEQYFGPGTRLTVT.

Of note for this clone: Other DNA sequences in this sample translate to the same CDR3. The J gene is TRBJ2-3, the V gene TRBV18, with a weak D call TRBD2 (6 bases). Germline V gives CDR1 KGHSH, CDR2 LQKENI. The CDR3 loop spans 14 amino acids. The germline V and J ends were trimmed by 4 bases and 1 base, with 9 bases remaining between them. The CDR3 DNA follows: TGTGCCAGCTCACAGACTAGTGGCACAGATACGCAGTATTTT. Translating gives CASSQTSGTDTQYF.

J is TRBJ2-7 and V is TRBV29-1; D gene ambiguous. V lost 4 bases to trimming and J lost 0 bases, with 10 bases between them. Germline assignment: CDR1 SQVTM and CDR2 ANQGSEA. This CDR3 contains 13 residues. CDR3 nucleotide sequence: TGCAGCGTTGTATGGACGGTCTCCTACGAGCAGTACTTC. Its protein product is CSVVWTVSYEQYF.